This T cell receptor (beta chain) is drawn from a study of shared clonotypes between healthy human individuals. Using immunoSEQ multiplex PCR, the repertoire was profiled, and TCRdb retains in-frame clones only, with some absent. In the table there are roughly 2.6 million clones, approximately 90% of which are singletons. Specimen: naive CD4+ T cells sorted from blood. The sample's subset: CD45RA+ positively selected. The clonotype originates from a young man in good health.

The CDR3 DNA reads as TGTGCCATCAAACCACAGGGGGCGGGAGGCTACACCTTC. It translates to CAIKPQGAGGYTF. V and J are TRBV10-3 and TRBJ1-2; 9 positions match TRBD1. CDR3 length: 13 amino acids. In germline, CDR1 is ENHRY, CDR2 SYGVKD. V lost 7 bases, J lost 8 bases, and 8 bases stayed unmatched.